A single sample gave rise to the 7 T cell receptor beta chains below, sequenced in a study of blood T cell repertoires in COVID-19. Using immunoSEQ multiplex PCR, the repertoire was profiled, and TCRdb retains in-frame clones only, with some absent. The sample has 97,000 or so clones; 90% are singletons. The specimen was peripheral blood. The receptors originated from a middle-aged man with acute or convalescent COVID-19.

In nucleotides, the CDR3 is TGTGCCAGCAGCAACAGGGGGGCCGGGGTCACTGAAGCTTTCTTT. It codes for CASSNRGAGVTEAFF. V usage is TRBV28 and J usage is TRBJ1-1; 8 nucleotides align to TRBD1. This CDR3 spans 15 amino acids. The V gene's germline CDR1 is MDHEN and CDR2 SYDVKM. J gave up 4 bases and V 6 bases, and 10 bases lay outside the gene matches. The entire variable domain, with the rest obtained from reference TRBV28 and TRBJ1-1, is as follows: DVKVTQSSRYLVKRTGEKVFLECVQDMDHENMFWYRQDPGLGLRLIYFSYDVKMKEKGDIPEGYSVSREKKERFSLILESASTNQTSMYLCASSNRGAGVTEAFFGQGTRLTVV.

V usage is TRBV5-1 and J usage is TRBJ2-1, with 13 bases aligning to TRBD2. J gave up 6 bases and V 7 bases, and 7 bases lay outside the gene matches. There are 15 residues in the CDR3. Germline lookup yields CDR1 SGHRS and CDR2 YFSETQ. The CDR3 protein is CASEPGTSGINEQFF. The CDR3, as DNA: TGCGCCAGCGAACCCGGGACTAGCGGGATCAATGAGCAGTTCTTC.

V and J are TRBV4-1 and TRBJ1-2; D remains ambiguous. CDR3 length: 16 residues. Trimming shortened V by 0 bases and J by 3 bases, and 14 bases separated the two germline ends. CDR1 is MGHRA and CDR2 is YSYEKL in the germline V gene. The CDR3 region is CASSQDLRGRYYGYTF. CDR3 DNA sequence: TGCGCCAGCAGCCAAGATTTACGAGGGAGGTACTATGGCTACACCTTC.

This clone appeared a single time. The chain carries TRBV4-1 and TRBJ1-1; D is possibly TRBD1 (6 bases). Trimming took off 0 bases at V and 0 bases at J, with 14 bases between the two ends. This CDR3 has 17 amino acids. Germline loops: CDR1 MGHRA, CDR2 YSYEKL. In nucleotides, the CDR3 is TGCGCCAGCAGCCAAGAGACAGGAAGCATCCTGAACACTGAAGCTTTCTTT. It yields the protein CASSQETGSILNTEAFF.

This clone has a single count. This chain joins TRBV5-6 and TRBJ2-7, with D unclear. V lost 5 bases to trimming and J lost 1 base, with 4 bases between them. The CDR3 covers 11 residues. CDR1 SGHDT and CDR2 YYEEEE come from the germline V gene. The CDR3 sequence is CASSSSYEQYF. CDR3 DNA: TGTGCCAGCAGTTCATCCTACGAGCAGTACTTC.

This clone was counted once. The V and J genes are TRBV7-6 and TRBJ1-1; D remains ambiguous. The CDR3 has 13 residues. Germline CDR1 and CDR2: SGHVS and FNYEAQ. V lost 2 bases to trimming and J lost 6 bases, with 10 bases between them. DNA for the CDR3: TGTGCCAGCAGCTTATCGGTCACCCCTGAAGCTTTCTTT. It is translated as CASSLSVTPEAFF.

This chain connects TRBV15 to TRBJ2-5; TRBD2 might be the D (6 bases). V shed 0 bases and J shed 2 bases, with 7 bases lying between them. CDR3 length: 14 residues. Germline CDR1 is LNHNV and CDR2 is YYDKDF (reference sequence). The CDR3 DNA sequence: TGTGCCACCAGCAGAGAGCGGGATCAAGAGACCCAGTACTTC. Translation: CATSRERDQETQYF.